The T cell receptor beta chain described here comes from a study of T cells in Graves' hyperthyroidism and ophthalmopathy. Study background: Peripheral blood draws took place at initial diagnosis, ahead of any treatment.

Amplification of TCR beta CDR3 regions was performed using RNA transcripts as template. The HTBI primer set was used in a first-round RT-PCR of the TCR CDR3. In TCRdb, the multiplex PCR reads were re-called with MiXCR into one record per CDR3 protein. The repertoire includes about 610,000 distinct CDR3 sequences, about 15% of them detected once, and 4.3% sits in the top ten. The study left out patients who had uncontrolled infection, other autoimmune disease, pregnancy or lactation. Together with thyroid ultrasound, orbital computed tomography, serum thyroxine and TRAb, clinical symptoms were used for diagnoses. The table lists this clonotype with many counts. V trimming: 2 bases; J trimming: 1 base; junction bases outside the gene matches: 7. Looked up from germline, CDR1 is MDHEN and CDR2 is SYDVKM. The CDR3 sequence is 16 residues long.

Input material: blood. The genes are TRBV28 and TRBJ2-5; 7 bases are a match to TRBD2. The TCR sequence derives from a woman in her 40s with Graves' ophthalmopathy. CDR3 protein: CASSLMRERPQETQYF. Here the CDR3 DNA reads TGTGCCAGCAGTTTAATGCGGGAGCGACCCCAAGAGACCCAGTACTTC.